This T cell receptor (beta chain) was profiled in a study of blood T cell repertoires in COVID-19. In the study's own analysis: Using reference gene primer amplification, nucleated cell counts were estimated. Assay used: immunoSEQ multiplex PCR; TCRdb lists only in-frame clones, some missing. That table is the source of V, J and clone size, and D and trimming were worked out from the DNA. This sample has 150,000 or so clones, with around 87% found just once. Patients in Seattle were enrolled during active infection, then followed longitudinally. This clone occurred a few times. One end of the junction does not line up with germline, which may come from a read error. CDR3 size: 15 residues. Germline V gene lookup returns CDR1 SGHRS and CDR2 YFSETQ.

The sequence was collected from a man aged 18 to 35 with COVID-19, enrolled during active disease. V usage is TRBV5-1 and J usage is TRBJ1-4; D possibly corresponds to TRBD1 (6 bases). Material for sequencing was peripheral blood. CDR3 loop: CASSPQGGVGEKLLF. The CDR3 region has the DNA TGCGCCAGCAGCCCTCAAGGGGGGGTTGGGGAAAAACTGCTTTTT.